The entry that follows covers one TCR beta chain sequence. The length of the CDR3 is 15 residues. Trimming at V came to 2 bases and at J to 6 bases, leaving 6 bases not matched to a gene. From germline, CDR1 is MNHEY and CDR2 SMNVEV (reference sequence). These data come from a study of blood T cell repertoires in COVID-19. This table comes from immunoSEQ multiplex PCR, and its TCRdb copy is limited to in-frame clones, with some not included. The data contain 270,000 or so clones, approximately 89% of them singletons. The chain uses TRBV27 and TRBJ1-5; the match to TRBD1 covers 8 bases. Sequenced material: peripheral blood. This sequence originates from a woman in her twenties or thirties with COVID-19, enrolled during active disease. CDR3 amino acids: CASSLGTGLGQPQHF. The CDR3 nucleotides are TGTGCCAGCAGTTTAGGGACAGGACTGGGTCAGCCCCAGCATTTT.